This record looks at one TCR beta chain sequence and its context. Sequencing used immunoSEQ multiplex PCR; TCRdb keeps in-frame clones, though not all of them. The sample lists just over 150,000 clones, roughly 90% occurring once. This entry belongs to a study of control samples from healthy donors and cancer patients. CDR1 and CDR2 (germline): SGHRS, YFSETQ. Trimming took off 4 bases at V and 1 base at J, with 21 bases between the two ends. This CDR3 contains 18 residues. The chain is built from TRBV5-1 and TRBJ1-3; tentative D call: TRBD1 (6 bases). The sequencing sample was made of blood. The receptor was derived from a man in his thirties or forties in good health. The CDR3 here is CASSLQQGSAFSGNTIYF. The CDR3 DNA sequence: TGCGCCAGCAGCCTACAACAGGGATCGGCATTTTCTGGAAACACCATATATTTT.